Sequencing of this TCR beta chain was carried out in a study of cytomegalovirus exposure and HLA in healthy donors (dated by TCRdb to the late 2010s). For the wider study: An earlier analysis of several hundred of the donors reported about 290 Gb of sequence data and 117 million unique TCR beta sequences from 150 million to 200 million T cells. Roughly 320 gigabases of sequencing data and around 85 million unique TCR sequences made up an early release that covered 500 to 700 HLA-typed donors. Of the approximately 400 genotyped donors, approximately 80% were placed in the genetic ancestry cluster associated with self-reported Caucasian donors. The study aimed to test whether cataloging public T cell receptors could reveal signatures of past pathogen exposure. The study profiled the T cell repertoires of some 610 subjects by immunosequencing and related them to cytomegalovirus serostatus. Along with the approximately 700-subject first cohort, a separate validation cohort of over a hundred different subjects was used. To predict cytomegalovirus infection status, the study combined high-throughput TCR immunosequencing, statistical association of individual TCRs with disease status, and machine learning. A later analysis re-analyzed previously published TCR beta repertoires from 550 to 700 donors and added high-resolution HLA genotyping to study TCR occurrence patterns. In the later analysis, no new phenotypic data were used to find candidate immune exposures; instead, reliance was placed on TCR beta sequences and their occurrence across donors. An earlier analysis of approximately 500 of the donors applied high-throughput TCR beta sequencing to assess whether each TCR beta V gene segment acted as functional or pseudogenic. Donor age, sex, ethnicity and CMV serostatus were collected together with the repertoire data. In a later genetic analysis, genome-wide SNP genotypes for about 55% of the roughly 670 donors were used, and that subset was treated as a discovery cohort. Every repertoire in the discovery cohort had been generated on one and the same sequencing platform. Class I and class II HLA loci were covered by the typing at four-digit resolution. Typing coverage differed by locus: A, B, C, DRB1 and DQB1 were typed in roughly 620-630 donors, DQA1 in 500 to 550, DPA1 in approximately 610, and DPB1 in approximately 450. Because of strong linkage in the cohort, roughly five DR-DQ haplotypes were treated as single units for association and clustering. Among 300 to 450 genotyped donors of the cohort, an average of approximately 240,000 unique TCR beta nucleotide sequences were sequenced per donor, about a sixth of them non-productive. Summary of the overall study and its limitations: Presence/absence analyses assumed roughly uniform sequencing depth across donors, an assumption that may not hold. According to a later genetic analysis, donors in an Asian-associated ancestry cluster had fewer N-insertions in productive TCRs than the roughly 660-donor mean. According to a later analysis, parvovirus B19, influenza, CMV and Epstein-Barr virus appeared linked to several top co-occurrence clusters. A cluster of highly shared sequence variants was judged likely to be a technical artifact of the sequencing pipeline. In a later analysis, TCR association rates were found to vary across HLA loci, with the most associated TCRs seen for DRB1 alleles and the fewest for HLA-C alleles. For the cohort, immune exposure information was limited to CMV serostatus. A further reported finding was that TCR beta sequences accurately predicted the HLA-A and HLA-B alleles for most subjects in the first cohort. When HLA alleles, especially DR and DQ, strongly co-occurred, TCR associations were difficult to assign to individual alleles. In a later genetic analysis, a missense DCLRE1C variant was associated with V-gene and J-gene trimming of TCR beta chains, and the association was replicated in an independent cohort. Linkage disequilibrium might explain the correlated functional status among segregating V segments, but an unknown experimental factor could not be ruled out. Most CMV-associated TCR beta chains appeared to be HLA-restricted in a later analysis, and the HLA associations seemed to be driven largely by CMV exposure. In both the original and validation cohorts, the classifier was reported to diagnose cytomegalovirus status with high specificity and sensitivity. Because HLA typing was missing for some donors at each locus, association tests included only the typed subset. In a later analysis, HLA-associated TCR beta chains showed more clonal expansion and lower generation probabilities than non-associated chains that were equally common. The cohort was sequenced for TCR beta chains only, and without alpha or paired-chain data the features that could be detected were limited. A later analysis associated 15,000 to 20,000 TCR beta sequences with specific HLA alleles at a false discovery rate of 0.05. Because counts were too low, roughly 18 rarely observed V segments, including chromosome 9 orphons, were left out of the earlier analysis of some 600 of the donors. The study listed 164 TCR beta chains as associated with cytomegalovirus. Most TCR sequences were observed very rarely across donors, whereas some public TCRs were present in many individuals. In an earlier analysis of some 500 of the donors, most TCR beta V segments were observed in productive rearrangements about 87% or about 30% of the time, broadly matching IMGT annotations. According to the authors, the approach could potentially be generalized to other disease states and immunological phenotypes. Three of the identified cytomegalovirus-associated TCR beta chains were confirmed in vitro to be specific for cytomegalovirus antigens. Some IMGT-functional V segments, including TRBV6-2 and TRBV6-3, could not be distinguished by the 87-base-pair reads and were therefore excluded.

The library was generated by the immunoSEQ multiplex PCR assay. For the multiplex PCR, a mixture combining 60 forward primers for TCR Vbeta segments and 13 reverse primers for TCR Jbeta segments was used. Amplification of the CDR3 region of rearranged TCR beta genes was performed with a multiplex PCR assay on genomic DNA. The Illumina HiSeq System was used to sequence the amplified TCR beta libraries as 87-base-pair reads. The study's processing was this. In a later analysis, tens of millions of unique TCR beta chains were counted across the 690 or so repertoires, and approximately 9.9 million of these chains were shared by at least two donors. A nearest-neighbor algorithm error-corrected the raw reads and collapsed the reads into unique sequences, merging closely related sequences to remove PCR and sequencing errors. Alignment of CDR3 sequences to IMGT reference sequences was used to assign V, D and J gene segments. For a sequence to be retained, a match of at least six nucleotides was required to both a V gene segment and a J gene segment. A rearrangement was called productive if the CDR3 had no stop codons and remained in frame with V and J, and every other rearrangement was called non-productive. CDR3 was defined by IMGT convention, running from the second conserved V-encoded cysteine to the conserved J-encoded phenylalanine. The earlier analysis of about 640 of the donors excluded any sequence lacking an unambiguous match to a single V gene segment. In an earlier analysis of a few hundred of the donors, V segments were called functional above 56.7% productive rearrangements and were called segregating when the between-donor standard deviation exceeded 5%. A statistical classification framework was built to diagnose cytomegalovirus status from the catalog of TCR beta chain sequences. V and J gene assignment, in a later analysis, came from comparing TCR nucleotide sequences with IMGT/GENE-DB human TR gene sequences. A later analysis assigned CDR3 sequences and most-parsimonious VDJ recombination scenarios with the TCRdist pipeline. In a later analysis, each TCR beta chain was defined by its CDR3 amino acid sequence together with its V-gene family, and reads without a unique V-gene family were excluded. As a way to deal with suspected cross-contamination and a sequencing artifact, a later analysis dropped 500 to 700 nucleotide sequences that were highly shared and had low generation probability. For each public chain, a later analysis derived a clonal expansion index from normalized ranks of inferred template counts within each repertoire. A later analysis computed generation probabilities with a VDJ recombination model fitted to out-of-frame rearrangements, and checked the results against IGoR. In a later analysis, hypergeometric tests were used to score TCR-TCR, TCR-HLA and TCR-CMV co-occurrence, with a repertoire-size bias correction applied to TCR pairs. To estimate false discovery rates, a later analysis permuted the HLA or CMV assignments 20 times. In a later analysis, co-occurring TCRs were grouped with DBSCAN, and TCRdist sequence similarity was added when clustering was performed within HLA-allele-positive subsets. Co-occurrence clustering excluded repertoires with fewer than 30,000 or more than 120,000 public chains, plus five with anomalous nucleotide sharing. TCRdb obtained this table from immuneACCESS and retained in-frame rearrangements with V and J assigned. These tables miss some clones; where compared with another copy, unresolved V genes account for less than half of the shortfall, and the remainder is unexplained. From that table come the V and J calls and clone size; the DNA was used to work out D and trimming. This sample holds about 200,000 clones; approximately 82% were observed only once. The ten top clones hold around 1.7% of the sample.

The germline V gene supplies CDR1 ENHRY and CDR2 SYGVKD. V is cut by 10 bases and J by 10 bases, and the space between the germline ends is 31 bases. The CDR3, from cysteine to phenylalanine, totals 16 residues. CDR3 DNA only is kept here, 48 bases in frame from base 1. Remarks on this clone: The clone's antigen remains unknown. Base-call qualities are not available, and no considerably larger clone is one nucleotide away.

The cohort was made up of roughly 670 healthy bone marrow donors. At the time of sampling, all cohort members were nominally healthy, though unrecorded immune exposures were likely present. The donor tested CMV seronegative, placing the donor among the 350 to 400 seronegative members of the cohort. A peripheral blood sample was collected from each donor, and TCR beta sequencing was performed on peripheral blood mononuclear cells. The Qiagen DNeasy Blood Extraction Kit was used to extract genomic DNA from the blood cell samples. Source material: PBMCs. This sequence uses TRBV10-3 and TRBJ1-1; the D segment could be TRBD1, given 6 matching bases. This TCR was sampled from a woman younger than 35 in good health and CMV-seronegative. The CDR3: CATNLGGGGEGPAAFF. The bases read TGTGCCACCAATCTTGGGGGTGGGGGCGAGGGGCCGGCAGCTTTCTTT.